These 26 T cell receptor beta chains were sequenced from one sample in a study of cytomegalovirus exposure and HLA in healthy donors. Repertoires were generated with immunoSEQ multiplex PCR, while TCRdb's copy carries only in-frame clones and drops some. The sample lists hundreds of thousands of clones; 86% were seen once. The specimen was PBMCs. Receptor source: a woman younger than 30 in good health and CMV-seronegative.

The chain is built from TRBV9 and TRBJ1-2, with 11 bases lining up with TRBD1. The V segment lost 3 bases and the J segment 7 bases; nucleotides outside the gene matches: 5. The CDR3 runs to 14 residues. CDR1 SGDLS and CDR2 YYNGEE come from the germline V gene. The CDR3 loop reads CASSAGQGAAGYTF. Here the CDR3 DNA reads TGTGCCAGCAGCGCCGGACAGGGGGCGGCTGGCTACACCTTC.

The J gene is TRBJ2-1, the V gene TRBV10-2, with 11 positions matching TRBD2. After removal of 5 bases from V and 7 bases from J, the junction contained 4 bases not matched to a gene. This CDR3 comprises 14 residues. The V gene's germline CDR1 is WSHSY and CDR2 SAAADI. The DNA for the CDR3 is TGCGCCAGCAGTTTAGCGGGAGGGCCTAATGAGCAGTTCTTC. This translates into CASSLAGGPNEQFF.

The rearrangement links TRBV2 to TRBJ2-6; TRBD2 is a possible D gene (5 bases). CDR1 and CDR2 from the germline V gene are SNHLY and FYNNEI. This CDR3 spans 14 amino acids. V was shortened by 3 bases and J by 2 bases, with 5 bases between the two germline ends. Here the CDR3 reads CASSDGAGANVLTF. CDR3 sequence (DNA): TGTGCCAGCAGTGACGGGGCTGGGGCCAACGTCCTGACTTTC.

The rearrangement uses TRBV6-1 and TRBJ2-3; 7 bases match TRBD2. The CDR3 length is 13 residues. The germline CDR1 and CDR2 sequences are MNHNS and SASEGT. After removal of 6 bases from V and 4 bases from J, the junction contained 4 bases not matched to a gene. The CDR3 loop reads CASSLSGADTQYF. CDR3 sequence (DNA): TGTGCCAGCAGCCTCAGCGGGGCAGATACGCAGTATTTT.

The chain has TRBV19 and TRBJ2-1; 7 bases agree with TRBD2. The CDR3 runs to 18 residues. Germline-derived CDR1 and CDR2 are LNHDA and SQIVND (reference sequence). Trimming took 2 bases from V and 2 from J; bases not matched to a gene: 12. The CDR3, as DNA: TGTGCCAGTAGTATATACCTAGCGGACCTAAGTCCCTACAATGAGCAGTTCTTC. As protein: CASSIYLADLSPYNEQFF.

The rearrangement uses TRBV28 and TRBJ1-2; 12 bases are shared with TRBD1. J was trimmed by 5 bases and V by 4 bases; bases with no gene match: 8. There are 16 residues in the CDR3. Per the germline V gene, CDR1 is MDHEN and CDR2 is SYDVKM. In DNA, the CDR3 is TGTGCCAGCAGTTCACCGGGACAGGGGGCAGGGTATGGCTACACCTTC. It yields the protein CASSSPGQGAGYGYTF.

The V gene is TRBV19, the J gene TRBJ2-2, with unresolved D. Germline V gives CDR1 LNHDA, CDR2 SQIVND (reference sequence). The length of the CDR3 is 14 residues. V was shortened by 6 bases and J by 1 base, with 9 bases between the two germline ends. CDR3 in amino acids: CASRENRNTGELFF. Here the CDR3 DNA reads TGTGCCAGTAGAGAGAACAGGAACACCGGGGAGCTGTTTTTT.

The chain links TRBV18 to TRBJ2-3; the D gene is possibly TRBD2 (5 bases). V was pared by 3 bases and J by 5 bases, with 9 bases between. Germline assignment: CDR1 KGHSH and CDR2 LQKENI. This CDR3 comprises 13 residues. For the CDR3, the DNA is TGTGCCAGCTCACCGTTACTAGTAGATACGCAGTATTTT. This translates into CASSPLLVDTQYF.

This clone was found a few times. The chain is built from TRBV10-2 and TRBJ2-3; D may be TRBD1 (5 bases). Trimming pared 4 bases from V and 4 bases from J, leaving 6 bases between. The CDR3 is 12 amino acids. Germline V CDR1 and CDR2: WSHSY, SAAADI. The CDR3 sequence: CASSVGADTQYF. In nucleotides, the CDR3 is TGCGCCAGCAGTGTAGGGGCAGATACGCAGTATTTT.

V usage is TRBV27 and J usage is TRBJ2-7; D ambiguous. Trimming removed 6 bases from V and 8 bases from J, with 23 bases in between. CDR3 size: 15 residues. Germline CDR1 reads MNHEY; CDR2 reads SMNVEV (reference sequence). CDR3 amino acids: CASSWVGPNASKQYF. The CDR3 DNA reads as TGTGCCAGCAGCTGGGTCGGCCCCAATGCTAGTAAGCAGTACTTC.

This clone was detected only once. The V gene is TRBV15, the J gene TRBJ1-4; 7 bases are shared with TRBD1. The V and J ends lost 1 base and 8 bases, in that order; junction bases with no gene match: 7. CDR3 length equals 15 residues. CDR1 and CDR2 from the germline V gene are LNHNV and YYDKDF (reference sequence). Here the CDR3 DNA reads TGTGCCACCAGCAGAGCTACCCGACAGGGAGAAAAACTGTTTTTT. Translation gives CATSRATRQGEKLFF. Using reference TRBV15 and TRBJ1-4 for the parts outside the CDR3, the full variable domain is DAMVIQNPRYQVTQFGKPVTLSCSQTLNHNVMYWYQQKSSQAPKLLFHYYDKDFNNEADTPDNFQSRRPNTSFCFLDIRSPGLGDTAMYLCATSRATRQGEKLFFGSGTQLSVL.

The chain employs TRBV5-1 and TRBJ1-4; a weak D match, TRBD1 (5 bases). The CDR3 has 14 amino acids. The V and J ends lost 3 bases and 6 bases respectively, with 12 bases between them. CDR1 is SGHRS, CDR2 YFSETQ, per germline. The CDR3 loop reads CASSYGRGDEKLFF. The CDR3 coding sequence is TGCGCCAGCAGCTACGGTCGGGGGGATGAAAAACTGTTTTTT.

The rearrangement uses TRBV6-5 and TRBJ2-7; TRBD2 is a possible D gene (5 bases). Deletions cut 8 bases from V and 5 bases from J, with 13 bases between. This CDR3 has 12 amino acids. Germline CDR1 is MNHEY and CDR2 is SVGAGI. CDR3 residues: CASADLGNEQYF. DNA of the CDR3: TGTGCCAGCGCGGACCTCGGGAACGAGCAGTACTTC.

CDR3 nucleotide sequence: TGTGCCAGCAGTTACGGCGGGAGGGCCGGCACCGGGGAGCTGTTTTTT. It encodes CASSYGGRAGTGELFF. J is TRBJ2-2 and V is TRBV6-6, with 9 bases fitting TRBD2. Germline V lookup: CDR1 MNHNY, CDR2 SVGAGI (reference sequence). This CDR3 comprises 16 residues. V gave up 2 bases and J gave up 4 bases; unmatched junction bases: 5.

The CDR3 DNA reads TGCGCCAGCAGCTTCGAACAGGGCTTCAAAAACATTCAGTACTTC. Protein sequence: CASSFEQGFKNIQYF. V gene TRBV5-1 combines with J gene TRBJ2-4; a possible D gene is TRBD1 (6 bases). V was pared by 2 bases and J by 3 bases, with 12 bases between. The CDR3 contains 15 residues. Germline CDR1 reads SGHRS; CDR2 reads YFSETQ. Full variable domain (missing parts from reference TRBV5-1 and TRBJ2-4): KAGVTQTPRYLIKTRGQQVTLSCSPISGHRSVSWYQQTPGQGLQFLFEYFSETQRNKGNFPGRFSGRQFSNSRSEMNVSTLELGDSALYLCASSFEQGFKNIQYFGAGTRLSVL.

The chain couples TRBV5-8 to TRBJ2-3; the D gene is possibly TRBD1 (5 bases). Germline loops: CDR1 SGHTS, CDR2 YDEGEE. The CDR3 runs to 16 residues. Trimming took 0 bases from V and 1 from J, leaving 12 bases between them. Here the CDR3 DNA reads TGTGCCAGCAGCTTGGCGAAGGGGATAGGCACAGATACGCAGTATTTT. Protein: CASSLAKGIGTDTQYF.

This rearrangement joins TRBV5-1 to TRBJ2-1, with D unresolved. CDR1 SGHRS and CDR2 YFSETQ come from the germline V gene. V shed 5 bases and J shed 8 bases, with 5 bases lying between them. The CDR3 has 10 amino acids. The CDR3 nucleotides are TGCGCCAGCAGTTCGGATGAGCAGTTCTTC. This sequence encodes CASSSDEQFF. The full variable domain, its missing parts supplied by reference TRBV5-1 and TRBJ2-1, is KAGVTQTPRYLIKTRGQQVTLSCSPISGHRSVSWYQQTPGQGLQFLFEYFSETQRNKGNFPGRFSGRQFSNSRSEMNVSTLELGDSALYLCASSSDEQFFGPGTRLTVL.

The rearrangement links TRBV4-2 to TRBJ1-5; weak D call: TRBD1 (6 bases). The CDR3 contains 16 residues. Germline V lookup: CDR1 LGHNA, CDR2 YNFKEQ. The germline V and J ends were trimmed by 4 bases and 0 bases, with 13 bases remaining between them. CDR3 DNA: TGTGCCAGCAGCCCACAACAGGGAGATAGCAATCAGCCCCAGCATTTT. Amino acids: CASSPQQGDSNQPQHF.

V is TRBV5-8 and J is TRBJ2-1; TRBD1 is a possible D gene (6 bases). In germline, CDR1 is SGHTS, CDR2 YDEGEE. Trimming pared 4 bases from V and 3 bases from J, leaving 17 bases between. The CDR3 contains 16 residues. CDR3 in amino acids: CASSGGQTLFYNEQFF. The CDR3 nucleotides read TGTGCCAGCAGCGGCGGACAGACCCTTTTCTACAATGAGCAGTTCTTC.

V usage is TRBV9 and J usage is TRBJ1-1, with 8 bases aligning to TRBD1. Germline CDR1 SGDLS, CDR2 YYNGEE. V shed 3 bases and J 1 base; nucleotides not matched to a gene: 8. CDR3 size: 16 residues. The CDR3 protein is CASSGAPGTGNTEAFF. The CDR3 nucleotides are TGTGCCAGCAGCGGGGCTCCCGGGACAGGGAACACTGAAGCTTTCTTT.

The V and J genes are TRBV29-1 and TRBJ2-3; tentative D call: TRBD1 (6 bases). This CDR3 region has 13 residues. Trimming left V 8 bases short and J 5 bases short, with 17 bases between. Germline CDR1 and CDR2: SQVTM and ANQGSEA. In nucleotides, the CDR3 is TGCAGCACGGGCCAGGGGCAGAGAGATACGCAGTATTTT. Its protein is CSTGQGQRDTQYF.

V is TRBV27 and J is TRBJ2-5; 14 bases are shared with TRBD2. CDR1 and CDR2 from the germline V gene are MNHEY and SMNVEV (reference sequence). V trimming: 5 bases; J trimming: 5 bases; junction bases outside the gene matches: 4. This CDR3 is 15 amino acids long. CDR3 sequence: CASSPRTSGGETQYF. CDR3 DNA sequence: TGTGCCAGCAGTCCCCGGACTAGCGGGGGGGAGACCCAGTACTTC.

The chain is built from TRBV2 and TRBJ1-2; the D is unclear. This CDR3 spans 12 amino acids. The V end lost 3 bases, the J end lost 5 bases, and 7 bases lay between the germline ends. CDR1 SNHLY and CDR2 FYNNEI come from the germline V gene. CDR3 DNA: TGTGCCAGCAGTGAGGGAGGGTATGGCTACACCTTC. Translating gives CASSEGGYGYTF.

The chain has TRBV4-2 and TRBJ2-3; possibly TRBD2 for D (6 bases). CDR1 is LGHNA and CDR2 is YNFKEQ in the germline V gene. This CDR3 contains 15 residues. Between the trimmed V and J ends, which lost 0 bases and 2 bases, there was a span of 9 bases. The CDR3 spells CASSQDGDSTDTQYF. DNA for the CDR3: TGTGCCAGCAGCCAAGACGGGGACTCCACAGATACGCAGTATTTT.

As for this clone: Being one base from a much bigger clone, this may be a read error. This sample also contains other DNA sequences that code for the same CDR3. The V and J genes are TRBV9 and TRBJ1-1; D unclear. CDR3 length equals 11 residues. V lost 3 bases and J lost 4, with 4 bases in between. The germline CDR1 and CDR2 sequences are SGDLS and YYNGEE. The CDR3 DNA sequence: TGTGCCAGCAGCGCGGGCACTGAAGCTTTCTTT. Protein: CASSAGTEAFF.

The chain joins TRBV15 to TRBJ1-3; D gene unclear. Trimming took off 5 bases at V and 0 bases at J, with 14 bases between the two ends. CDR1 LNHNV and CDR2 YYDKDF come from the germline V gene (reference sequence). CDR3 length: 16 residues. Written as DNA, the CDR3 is TGTGCCACCAGCCCCCAGCGGGGTCCCTCTGGAAACACCATATATTTT. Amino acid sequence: CATSPQRGPSGNTIYF.